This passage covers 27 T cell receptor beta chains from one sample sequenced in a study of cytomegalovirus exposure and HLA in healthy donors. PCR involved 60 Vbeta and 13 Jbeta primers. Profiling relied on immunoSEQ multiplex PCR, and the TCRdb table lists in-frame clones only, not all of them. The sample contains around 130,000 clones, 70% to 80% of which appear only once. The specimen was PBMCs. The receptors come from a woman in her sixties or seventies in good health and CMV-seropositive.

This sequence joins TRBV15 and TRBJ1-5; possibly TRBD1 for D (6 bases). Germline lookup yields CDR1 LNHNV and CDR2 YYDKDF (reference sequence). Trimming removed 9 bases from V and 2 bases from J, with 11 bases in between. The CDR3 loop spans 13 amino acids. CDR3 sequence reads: CATSGQRNQPQHF. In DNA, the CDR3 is TGTGCCACTTCTGGACAGCGCAATCAGCCCCAGCATTTT.

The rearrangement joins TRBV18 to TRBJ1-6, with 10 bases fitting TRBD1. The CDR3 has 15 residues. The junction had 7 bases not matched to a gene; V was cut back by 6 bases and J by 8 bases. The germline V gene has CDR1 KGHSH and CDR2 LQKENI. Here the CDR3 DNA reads TGTGCCAGCTCGAGGGACAGGGGCGGGGATTCACCCCTCCACTTT. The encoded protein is CASSRDRGGDSPLHF.

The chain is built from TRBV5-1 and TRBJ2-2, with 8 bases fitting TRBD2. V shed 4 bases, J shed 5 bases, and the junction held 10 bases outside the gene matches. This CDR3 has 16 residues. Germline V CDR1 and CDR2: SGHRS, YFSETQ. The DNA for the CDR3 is TGCGCCAGCAGCATTCTGACTAGCGAGGCTACCGGGGAGCTGTTTTTT. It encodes CASSILTSEATGELFF.

The CDR3 region has the DNA TGTGCCAGCAGGCCCGGGACTAGCGGGTACAATGAGCAGTTCTTC. The encoded protein is CASRPGTSGYNEQFF. The chain is built from TRBV6-5 and TRBJ2-1; TRBD2 matches at 12 bases. The CDR3 loop spans 15 amino acids. With V trimmed by 6 bases and J by 4 bases, 4 bases remained unmatched. Per the germline V gene, CDR1 is MNHEY and CDR2 is SVGAGI.

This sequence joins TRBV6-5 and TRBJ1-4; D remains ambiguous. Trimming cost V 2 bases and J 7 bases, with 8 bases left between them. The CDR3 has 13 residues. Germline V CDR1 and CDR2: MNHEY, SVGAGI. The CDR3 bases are TGTGCCAGCAGTTACGCGGGAAGTGAAAAACTGTTTTTT. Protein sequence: CASSYAGSEKLFF.

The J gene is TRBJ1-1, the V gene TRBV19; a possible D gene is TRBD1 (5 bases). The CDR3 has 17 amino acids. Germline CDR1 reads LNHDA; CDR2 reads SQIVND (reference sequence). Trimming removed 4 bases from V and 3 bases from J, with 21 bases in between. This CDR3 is CASSRRGEGRMDTEAFF. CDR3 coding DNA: TGTGCCAGTAGTAGGCGGGGGGAGGGGAGAATGGACACTGAAGCTTTCTTT.

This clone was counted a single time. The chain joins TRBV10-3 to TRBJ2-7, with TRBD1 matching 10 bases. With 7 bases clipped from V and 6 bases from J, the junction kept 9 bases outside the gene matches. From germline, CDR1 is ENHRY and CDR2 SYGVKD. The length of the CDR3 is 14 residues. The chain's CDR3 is CAITLGQGTAEQYF. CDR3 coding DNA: TGTGCCATCACCCTGGGACAGGGGACGGCCGAGCAGTACTTC.

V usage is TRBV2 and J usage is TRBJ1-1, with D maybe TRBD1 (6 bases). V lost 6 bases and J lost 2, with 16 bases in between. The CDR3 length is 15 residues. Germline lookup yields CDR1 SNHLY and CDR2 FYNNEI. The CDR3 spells CASRPRGGPNTEAFF. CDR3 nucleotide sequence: TGTGCCAGCAGACCGAGGGGGGGACCCAACACTGAAGCTTTCTTT.

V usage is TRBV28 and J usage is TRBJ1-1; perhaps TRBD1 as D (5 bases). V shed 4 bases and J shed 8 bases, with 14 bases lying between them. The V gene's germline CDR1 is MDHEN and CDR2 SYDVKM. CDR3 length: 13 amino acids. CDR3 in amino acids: CASSSWGLLEAFF. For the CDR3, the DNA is TGTGCCAGCAGTTCCTGGGGCCTACTCGAAGCTTTCTTT.

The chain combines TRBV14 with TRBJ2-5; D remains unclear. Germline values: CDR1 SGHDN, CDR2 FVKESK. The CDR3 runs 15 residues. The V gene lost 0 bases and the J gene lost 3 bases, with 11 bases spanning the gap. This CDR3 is CASSQDSTEKETQYF. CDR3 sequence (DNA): TGTGCCAGCAGCCAAGATTCCACAGAAAAAGAGACCCAGTACTTC.

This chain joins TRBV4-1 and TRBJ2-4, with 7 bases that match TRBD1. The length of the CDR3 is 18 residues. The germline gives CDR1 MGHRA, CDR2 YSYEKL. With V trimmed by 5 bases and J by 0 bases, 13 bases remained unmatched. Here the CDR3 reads CASSVALDREVAKNIQYF. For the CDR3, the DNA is TGCGCCAGCAGCGTGGCCCTTGACAGGGAAGTAGCCAAAAACATTCAGTACTTC.

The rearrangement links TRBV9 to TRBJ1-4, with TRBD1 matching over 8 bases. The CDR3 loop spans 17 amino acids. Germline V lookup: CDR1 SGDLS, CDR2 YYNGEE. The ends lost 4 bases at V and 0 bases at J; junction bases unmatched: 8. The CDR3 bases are TGTGCCAGCAGCCCTGGGACAGGTCCCGCAACTAATGAAAAACTGTTTTTT. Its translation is CASSPGTGPATNEKLFF.

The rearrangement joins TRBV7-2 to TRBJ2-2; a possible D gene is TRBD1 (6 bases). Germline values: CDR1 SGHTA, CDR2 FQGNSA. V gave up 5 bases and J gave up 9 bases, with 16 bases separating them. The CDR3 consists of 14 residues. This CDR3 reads CASSIQYRDRELFF. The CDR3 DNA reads TGTGCCAGCAGCATACAATACAGGGATCGGGAGCTGTTTTTT. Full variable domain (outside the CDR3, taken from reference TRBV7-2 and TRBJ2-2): GAGVSQSPSNKVTEKGKDVELRCDPISGHTALYWYRQSLGQGLEFLIYFQGNSAPDKSGLPSDRFSAERTGGSVSTLTIQRTQQEDSAVYLCASSIQYRDRELFFGEGSRLTVL.

The CDR3 reads CATGPGGLREQYF. As DNA, the CDR3 is TGTGCCACCGGGCCAGGGGGCCTTCGGGAGCAGTACTTC. The chain carries TRBV27 and TRBJ2-7, with 8 bases identical to TRBD1. CDR1 is MNHEY and CDR2 is SMNVEV in the germline V gene (reference sequence). The CDR3 runs to 13 residues. The V gene end was trimmed by 10 bases and the J gene end by 7 bases; junction bases not matched to a gene: 12.

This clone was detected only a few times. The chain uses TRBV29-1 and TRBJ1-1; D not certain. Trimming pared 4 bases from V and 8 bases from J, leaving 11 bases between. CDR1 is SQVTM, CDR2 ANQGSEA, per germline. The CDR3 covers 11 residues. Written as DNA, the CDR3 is TGCAGCGTTGCGGTACCCAACGAAGCTTTCTTT. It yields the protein CSVAVPNEAFF. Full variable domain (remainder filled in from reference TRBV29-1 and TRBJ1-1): SAVISQKPSRDICQRGTSLTIQCQVDSQVTMMFWYRQQPGQSLTLIATANQGSEATYESGFVIDKFPISRPNLTFSTLTVSNMSPEDSSIYLCSVAVPNEAFFGQGTRLTVV.

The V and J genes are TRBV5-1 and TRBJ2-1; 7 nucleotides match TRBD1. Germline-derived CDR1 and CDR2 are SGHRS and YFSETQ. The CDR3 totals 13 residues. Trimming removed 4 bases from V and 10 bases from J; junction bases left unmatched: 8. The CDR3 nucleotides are TGCGCCAGCAGCCGGACAGGTTCATGGGAGCAGTTCTTC. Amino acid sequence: CASSRTGSWEQFF.

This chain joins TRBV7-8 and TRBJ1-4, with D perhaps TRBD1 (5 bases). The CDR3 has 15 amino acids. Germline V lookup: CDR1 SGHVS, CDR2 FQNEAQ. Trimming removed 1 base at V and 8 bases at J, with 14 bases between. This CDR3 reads CASSLDPRGREKLFF. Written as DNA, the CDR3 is TGTGCCAGCAGCTTAGACCCTAGGGGTCGGGAAAAACTGTTTTTT.

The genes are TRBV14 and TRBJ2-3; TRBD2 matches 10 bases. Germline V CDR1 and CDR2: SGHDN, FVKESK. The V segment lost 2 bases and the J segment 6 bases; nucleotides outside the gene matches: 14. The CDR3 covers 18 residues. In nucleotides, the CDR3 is TGTGCCAGCAGCCAATGGAGAAGCGGGGGGGCGAGGAGGGATACGCAGTATTTT. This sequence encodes CASSQWRSGGARRDTQYF.

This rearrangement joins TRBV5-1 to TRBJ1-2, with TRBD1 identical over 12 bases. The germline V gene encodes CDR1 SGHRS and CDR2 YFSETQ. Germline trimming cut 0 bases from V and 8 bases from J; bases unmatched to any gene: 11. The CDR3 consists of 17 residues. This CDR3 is CASSLATPGQGARGYTF. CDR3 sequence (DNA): TGCGCCAGCAGCTTGGCAACTCCGGGACAGGGGGCTCGGGGCTACACCTTC.

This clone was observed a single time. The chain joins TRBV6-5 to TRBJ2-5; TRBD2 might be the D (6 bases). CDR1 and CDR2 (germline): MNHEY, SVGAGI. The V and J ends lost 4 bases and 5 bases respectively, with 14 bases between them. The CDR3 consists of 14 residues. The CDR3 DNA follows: TGTGCCAGCAGTTCCACACGGCGGGGTGAGACCCAGTACTTC. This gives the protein CASSSTRRGETQYF.

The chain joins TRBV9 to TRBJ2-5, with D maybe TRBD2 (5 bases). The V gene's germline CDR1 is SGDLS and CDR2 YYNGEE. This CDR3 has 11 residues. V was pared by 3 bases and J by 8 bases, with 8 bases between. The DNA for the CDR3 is TGTGCCAGCAGCGATCGGGGTACCCAGTACTTC. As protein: CASSDRGTQYF.

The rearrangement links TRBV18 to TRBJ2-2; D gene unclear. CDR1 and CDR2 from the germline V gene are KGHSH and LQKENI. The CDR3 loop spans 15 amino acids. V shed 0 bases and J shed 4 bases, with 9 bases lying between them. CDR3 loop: CASSPPYRSTGELFF. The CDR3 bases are TGTGCCAGCTCACCACCTTACCGGAGCACCGGGGAGCTGTTTTTT.

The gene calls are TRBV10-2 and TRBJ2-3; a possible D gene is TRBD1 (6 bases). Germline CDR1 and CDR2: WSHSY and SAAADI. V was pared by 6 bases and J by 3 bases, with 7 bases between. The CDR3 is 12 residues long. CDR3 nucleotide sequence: TGCGCCAGCAGGGGGGCTACAGATACGCAGTATTTT. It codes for CASRGATDTQYF.

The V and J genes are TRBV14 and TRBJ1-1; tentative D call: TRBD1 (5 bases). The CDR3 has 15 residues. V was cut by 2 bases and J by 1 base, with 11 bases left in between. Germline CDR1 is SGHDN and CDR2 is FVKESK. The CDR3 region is CASSQPDSRNTEAFF. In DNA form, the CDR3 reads TGTGCCAGCAGCCAACCCGACAGTAGGAACACTGAAGCTTTCTTT.

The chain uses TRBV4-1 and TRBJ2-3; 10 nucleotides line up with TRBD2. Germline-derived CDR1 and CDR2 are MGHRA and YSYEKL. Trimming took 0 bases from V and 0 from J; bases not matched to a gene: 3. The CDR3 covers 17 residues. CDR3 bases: TGCGCCAGCAGCCAAGAGGGACTAGCGACTAGCACAGATACGCAGTATTTT. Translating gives CASSQEGLATSTDTQYF.

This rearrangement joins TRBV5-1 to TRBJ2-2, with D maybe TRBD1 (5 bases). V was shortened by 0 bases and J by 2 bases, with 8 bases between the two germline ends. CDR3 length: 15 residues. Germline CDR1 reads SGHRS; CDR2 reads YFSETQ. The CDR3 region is CASSLGTHNTGELFF. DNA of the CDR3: TGCGCCAGCAGCTTGGGGACACATAACACCGGGGAGCTGTTTTTT.

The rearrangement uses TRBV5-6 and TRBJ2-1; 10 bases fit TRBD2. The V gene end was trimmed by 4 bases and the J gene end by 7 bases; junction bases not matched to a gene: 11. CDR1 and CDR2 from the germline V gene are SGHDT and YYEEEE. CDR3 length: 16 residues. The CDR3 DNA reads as TGTGCCAGCAGCCCGACCGGGATTAGCGGGGGGAATGAGCAGTTCTTC. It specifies CASSPTGISGGNEQFF.